This T cell receptor beta chain was captured by sequencing in a study of blood T cells in healthy people across ages. Primers used in a second PCR of roughly 7 to 11 cycles were a sample-barcoded 5' primer and a J-beta primer mix. Individual samples furnished no less than 3 million CDR3-containing paired-end reads apiece. MiXCR, applied by TCRdb to the 5' RACE reads, yields one record per CDR3 protein. The table has 1.5 million to 2 million distinct CDR3 sequences, about 28% seen once; the top ten hold less than 9.5%. Study findings and constraints: Getting older went along with TCR beta diversity per million T cells dropping roughly linearly. Comparison with aged donors showed that long-lived donors had more naive CD4+ cells and higher diversity. Because sorting was not performed, PBMCs prevented conclusive naive versus antigen-experienced comparison.

V dropped 5 bases and J dropped 7 bases, with 8 bases sitting between them. The CDR3 runs 11 residues. CDR1 and CDR2 from the germline V gene are SEHNR and FQNEAQ (reference sequence). To note about this clonotype: Its antigen is unknown.

The chain recombines TRBV7-9 with TRBJ1-1; the D is unclear. The specimen was blood. This TCR derives from a woman in her twenties or thirties in good health. CDR3 sequence: CASSLRHEAFF. The CDR3 DNA sequence: TGTGCCAGCAGCCTTCGACATGAAGCTTTCTTT.